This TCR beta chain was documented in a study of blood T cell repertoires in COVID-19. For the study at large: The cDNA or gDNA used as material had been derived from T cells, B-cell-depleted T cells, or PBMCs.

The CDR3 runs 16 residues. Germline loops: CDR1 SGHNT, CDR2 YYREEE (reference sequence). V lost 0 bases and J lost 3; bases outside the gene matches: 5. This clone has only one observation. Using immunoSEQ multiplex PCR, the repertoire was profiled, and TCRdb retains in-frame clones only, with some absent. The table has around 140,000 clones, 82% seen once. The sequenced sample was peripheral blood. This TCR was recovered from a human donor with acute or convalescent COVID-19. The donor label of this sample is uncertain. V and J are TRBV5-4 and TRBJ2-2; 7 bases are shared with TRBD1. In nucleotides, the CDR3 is TGTGCCAGCAGCTTGGTAGGGGGACAGTACACCGGGGAGCTGTTTTTT. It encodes CASSLVGGQYTGELFF.